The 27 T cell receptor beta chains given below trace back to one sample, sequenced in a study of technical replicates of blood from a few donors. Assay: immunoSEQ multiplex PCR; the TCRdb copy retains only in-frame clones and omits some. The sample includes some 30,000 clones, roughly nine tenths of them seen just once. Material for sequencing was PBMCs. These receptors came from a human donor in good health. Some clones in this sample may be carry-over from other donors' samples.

CDR3 sequence reads: CASSLEPSGPSSGANVLTF. As DNA, the CDR3 is TGCGCCAGCAGCTTGGAGCCTAGCGGACCCTCCTCTGGGGCCAACGTCCTGACTTTC. The chain couples TRBV5-1 to TRBJ2-6, with 7 bases fitting TRBD2. The CDR3 sequence is 19 residues long. Trimming took 0 bases from V and 0 from J; bases not matched to a gene: 9. Germline-derived CDR1 and CDR2 are SGHRS and YFSETQ.

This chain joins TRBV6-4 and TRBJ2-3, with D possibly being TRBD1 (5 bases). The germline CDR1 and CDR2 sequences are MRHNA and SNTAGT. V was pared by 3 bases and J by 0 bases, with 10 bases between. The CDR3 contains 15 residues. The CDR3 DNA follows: TGTGCCAGCAGTGATGGGGCCTCTAGCACAGATACGCAGTATTTT. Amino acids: CASSDGASSTDTQYF.

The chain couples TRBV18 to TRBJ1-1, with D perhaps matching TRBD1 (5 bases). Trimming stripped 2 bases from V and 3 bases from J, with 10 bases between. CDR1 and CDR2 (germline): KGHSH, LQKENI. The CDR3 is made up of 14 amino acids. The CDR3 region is CASSPRLGDTEAFF. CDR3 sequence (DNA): TGTGCCAGCTCACCAAGGTTAGGGGACACTGAAGCTTTCTTT.

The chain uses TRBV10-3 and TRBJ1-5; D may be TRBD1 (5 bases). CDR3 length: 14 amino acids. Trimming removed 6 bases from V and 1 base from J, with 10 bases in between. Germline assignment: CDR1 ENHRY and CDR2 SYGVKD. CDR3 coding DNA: TGTGCCATCAGCCGAGACAGAAGCAATCAGCCCCAGCATTTT. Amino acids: CAISRDRSNQPQHF.

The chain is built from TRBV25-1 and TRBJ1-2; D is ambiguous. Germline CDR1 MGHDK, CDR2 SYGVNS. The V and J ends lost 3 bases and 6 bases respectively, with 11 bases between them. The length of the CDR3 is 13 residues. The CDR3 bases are TGTGCCAGCAGTGATCCCAGTTATCATGGCTACACCTTC. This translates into CASSDPSYHGYTF.

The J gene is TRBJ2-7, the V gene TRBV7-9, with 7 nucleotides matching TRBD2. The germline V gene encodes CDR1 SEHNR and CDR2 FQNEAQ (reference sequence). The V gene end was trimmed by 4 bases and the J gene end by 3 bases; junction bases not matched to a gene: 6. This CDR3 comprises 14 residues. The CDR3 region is CASSSGGLYYEQYF. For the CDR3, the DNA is TGTGCCAGCAGCTCCGGGGGACTATACTACGAGCAGTACTTC.

CDR3 sequence: CASSTGTGPNSPLHF. For the CDR3, the DNA is TGTGCCAGCAGCACAGGGACAGGGCCAAATTCACCCCTCCACTTT. V gene TRBV11-1 combines with J gene TRBJ1-6, with TRBD1 matching 9 bases. J lost 7 bases, V lost 5 bases, and 6 bases had no gene match. CDR1 SGHAT and CDR2 FQDESV come from the germline V gene (reference sequence). The CDR3 extends over 15 amino acids.

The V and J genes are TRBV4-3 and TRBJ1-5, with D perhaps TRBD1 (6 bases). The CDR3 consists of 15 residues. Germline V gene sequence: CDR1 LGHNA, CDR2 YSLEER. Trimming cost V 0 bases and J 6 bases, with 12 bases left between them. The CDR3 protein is CASSQERGGSQPQHF. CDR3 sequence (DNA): TGCGCCAGCAGCCAAGAAAGGGGGGGAAGTCAGCCCCAGCATTTT.

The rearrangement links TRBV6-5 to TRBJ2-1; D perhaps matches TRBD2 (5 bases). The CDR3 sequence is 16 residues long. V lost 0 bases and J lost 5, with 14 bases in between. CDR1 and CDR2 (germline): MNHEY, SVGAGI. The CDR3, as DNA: TGTGCCAGCAGTTACTCGACGCAACTAGGGCACAATGAGCAGTTCTTC. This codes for CASSYSTQLGHNEQFF.

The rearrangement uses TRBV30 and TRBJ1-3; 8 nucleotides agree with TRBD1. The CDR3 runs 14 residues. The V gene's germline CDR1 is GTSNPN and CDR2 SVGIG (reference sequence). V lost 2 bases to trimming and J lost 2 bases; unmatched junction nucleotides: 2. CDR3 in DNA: TGTGCCTGGAGTAAACAGGGGGCTGGAAACACCATATATTTT. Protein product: CAWSKQGAGNTIYF.

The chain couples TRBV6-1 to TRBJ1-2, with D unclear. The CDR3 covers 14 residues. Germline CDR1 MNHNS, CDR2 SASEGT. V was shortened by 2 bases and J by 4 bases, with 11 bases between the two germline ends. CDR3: CASSENGRLYGYTF. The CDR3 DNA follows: TGTGCCAGCAGTGAAAACGGCCGACTCTATGGCTACACCTTC.

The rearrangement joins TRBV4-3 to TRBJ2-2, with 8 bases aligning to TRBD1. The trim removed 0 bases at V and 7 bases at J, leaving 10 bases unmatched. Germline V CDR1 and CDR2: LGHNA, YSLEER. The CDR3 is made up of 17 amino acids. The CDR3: CASSQEVTETGGGELFF. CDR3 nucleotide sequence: TGCGCCAGCAGCCAAGAGGTGACGGAAACAGGGGGCGGGGAGCTGTTTTTT.

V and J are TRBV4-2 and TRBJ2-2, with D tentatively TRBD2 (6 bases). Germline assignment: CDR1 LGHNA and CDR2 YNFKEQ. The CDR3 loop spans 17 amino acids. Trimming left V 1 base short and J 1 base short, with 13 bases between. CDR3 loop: CASSQVLSGVNTGELFF. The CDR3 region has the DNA TGTGCCAGCAGCCAAGTTCTTAGCGGTGTGAACACCGGGGAGCTGTTTTTT.

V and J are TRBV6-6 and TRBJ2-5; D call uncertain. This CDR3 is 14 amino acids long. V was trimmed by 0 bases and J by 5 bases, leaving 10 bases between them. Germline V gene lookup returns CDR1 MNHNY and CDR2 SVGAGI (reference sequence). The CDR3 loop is CASSYSYLMETQYF. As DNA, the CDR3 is TGTGCCAGCAGTTACTCGTACCTAATGGAGACCCAGTACTTC.

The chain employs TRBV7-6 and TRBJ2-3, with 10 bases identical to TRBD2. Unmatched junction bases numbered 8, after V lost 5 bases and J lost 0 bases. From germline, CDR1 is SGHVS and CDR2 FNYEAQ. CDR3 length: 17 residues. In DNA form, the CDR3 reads TGTGCCAGCAGCCCTATGCCTAGCGGGGGAAGCACAGATACGCAGTATTTT. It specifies CASSPMPSGGSTDTQYF.

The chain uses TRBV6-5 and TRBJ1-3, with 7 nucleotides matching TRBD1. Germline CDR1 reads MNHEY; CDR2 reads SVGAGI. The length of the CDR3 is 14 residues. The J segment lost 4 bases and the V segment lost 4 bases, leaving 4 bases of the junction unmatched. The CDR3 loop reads CASSLDRNGNTIYF. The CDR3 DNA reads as TGTGCCAGCAGTTTGGACAGGAACGGAAACACCATATATTTT.

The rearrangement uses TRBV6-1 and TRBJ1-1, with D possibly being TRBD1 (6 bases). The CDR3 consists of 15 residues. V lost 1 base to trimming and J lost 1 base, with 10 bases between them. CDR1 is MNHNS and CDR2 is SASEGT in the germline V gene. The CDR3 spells CASSEEGQPNTEAFF. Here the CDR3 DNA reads TGTGCCAGCAGTGAAGAGGGACAACCGAACACTGAAGCTTTCTTT.

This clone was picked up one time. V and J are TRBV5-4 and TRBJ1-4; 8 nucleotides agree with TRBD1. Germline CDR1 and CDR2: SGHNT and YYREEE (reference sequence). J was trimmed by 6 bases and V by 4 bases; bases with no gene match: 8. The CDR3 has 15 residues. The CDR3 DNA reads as TGTGCCAGCAGCCGCCGGGCAGGGGGCGATGAAAAACTGTTTTTT. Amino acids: CASSRRAGGDEKLFF.

As DNA, the CDR3 is TGTGCCAGCAGCCAAGCTTCGGGGGGCAGGACGAACACTGAAGCTTTCTTT. It translates to CASSQASGGRTNTEAFF. The V gene is TRBV4-2, the J gene TRBJ1-1, with D possibly being TRBD1 (6 bases). The germline V gene encodes CDR1 LGHNA and CDR2 YNFKEQ. The CDR3 runs 17 residues. Trimming left V 1 base short and J 1 base short, with 16 bases between.

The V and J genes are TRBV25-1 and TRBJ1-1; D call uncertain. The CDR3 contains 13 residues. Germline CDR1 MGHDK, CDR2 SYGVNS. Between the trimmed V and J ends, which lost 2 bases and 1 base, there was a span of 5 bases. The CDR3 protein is CASSEQSNTEAFF. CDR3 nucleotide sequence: TGTGCCAGCAGTGAACAATCGAACACTGAAGCTTTCTTT.

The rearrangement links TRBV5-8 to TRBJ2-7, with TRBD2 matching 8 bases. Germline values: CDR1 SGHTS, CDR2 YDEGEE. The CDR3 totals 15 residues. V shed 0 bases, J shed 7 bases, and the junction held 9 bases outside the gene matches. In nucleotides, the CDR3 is TGTGCCAGCAGCTTGGGGACTAGCAGCTCGCGGGAGCAGTACTTC. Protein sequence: CASSLGTSSSREQYF.

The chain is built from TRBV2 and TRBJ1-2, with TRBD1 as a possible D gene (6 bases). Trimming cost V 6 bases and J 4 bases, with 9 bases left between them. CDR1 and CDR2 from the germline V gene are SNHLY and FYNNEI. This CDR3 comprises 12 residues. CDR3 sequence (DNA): TGTGCCAGCAGAATACAGGGCTATGGCTACACCTTC. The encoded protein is CASRIQGYGYTF.

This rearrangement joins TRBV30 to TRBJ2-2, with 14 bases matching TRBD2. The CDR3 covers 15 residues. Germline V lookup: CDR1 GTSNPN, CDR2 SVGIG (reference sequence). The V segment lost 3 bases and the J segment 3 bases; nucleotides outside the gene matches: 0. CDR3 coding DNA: TGTGCCTGGAGGGGACTAGCGGGGGACACCGGGGAGCTGTTTTTT. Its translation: CAWRGLAGDTGELFF.

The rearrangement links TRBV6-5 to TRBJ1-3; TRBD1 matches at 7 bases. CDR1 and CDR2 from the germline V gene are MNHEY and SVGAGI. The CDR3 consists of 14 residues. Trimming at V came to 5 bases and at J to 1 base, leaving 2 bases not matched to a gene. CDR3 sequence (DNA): TGTGCCAGCAGTACAGGGGTTTCTGGAAACACCATATATTTT. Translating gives CASSTGVSGNTIYF.

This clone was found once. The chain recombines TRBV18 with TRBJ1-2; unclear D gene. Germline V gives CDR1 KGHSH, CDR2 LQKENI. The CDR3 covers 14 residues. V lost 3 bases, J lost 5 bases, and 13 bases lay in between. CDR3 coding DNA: TGTGCCAGCTCACCCGACGAGGGCCGATATGGCTACACCTTC. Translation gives CASSPDEGRYGYTF.

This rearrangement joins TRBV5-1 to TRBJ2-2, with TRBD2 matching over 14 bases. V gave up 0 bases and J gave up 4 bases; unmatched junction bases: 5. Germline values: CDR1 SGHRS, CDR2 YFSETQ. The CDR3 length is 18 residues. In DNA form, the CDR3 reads TGCGCCAGCAGCTTGGTTGCGACTAGCGGGAGGGGCACCGGGGAGCTGTTTTTT. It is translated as CASSLVATSGRGTGELFF.

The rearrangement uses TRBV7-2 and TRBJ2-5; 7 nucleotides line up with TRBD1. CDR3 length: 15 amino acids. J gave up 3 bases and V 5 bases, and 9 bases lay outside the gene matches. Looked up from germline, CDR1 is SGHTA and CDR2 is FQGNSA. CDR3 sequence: CASSRQGGREETQYF. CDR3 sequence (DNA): TGTGCCAGCAGCCGACAGGGCGGTCGAGAAGAGACCCAGTACTTC.